This is a list of T cell receptor beta chains from one sample in a study of T cells in Graves' hyperthyroidism and ophthalmopathy. Each CDR3 protein is one row after TCRdb ran MiXCR on the multiplex PCR reads. The sample includes about 720,000 distinct CDR3 sequences, 15% to 20% of them seen just once. Material: blood. The receptors shown here come from a man between 18 and 35 years old with Graves' hyperthyroidism. Both conserved end residues are part of each CDR3. A D gene is named only where the DNA matches it firmly. Size is stated for part of the rows, as once, few or many counts, or as a class when the clone is expanded.

CDR3: CASSSRDRGPPVYGYTF
DNA: TGTGCCAGCAGTTCACGGGACAGGGGGCCACCGGTCTATGGCTACACCTTC
V: TRBV28
length: 17
D: TRBD1
J: TRBJ1-2
size: many

CDR3: CSARAPGRTEAFF
DNA: TGCAGTGCTAGAGCTCCGGGGCGGACTGAAGCTTTCTTT
V: TRBV20-1
length: 13
D: .
J: TRBJ1-1
size: few

CDR3: CAWSGDSYEQYF
DNA: TGTGCCTGGAGTGGGGACTCCTACGAGCAGTACTTC
V: TRBV30
length: 12
D: .
J: TRBJ2-7
size: many

CDR3: CASSDGTADTQYF
DNA: TGTGCCAGCAGTGACGGGACAGCAGATACGCAGTATTTT
V: TRBV27
length: 13
D: TRBD1
J: TRBJ2-3
size: .

CDR3: CASSQSAREQFF
DNA: TGTGCCAGCAGCCAATCAGCGCGGGAGCAGTTCTTC
V: TRBV3-1
length: 12
D: .
J: TRBJ2-1
size: .

CDR3: CASSQETDNEKLFF
DNA: TGCGCCAGCAGCCAAGAGACAGATAATGAAAAACTGTTTTTT
V: TRBV4-1
length: 14
D: .
J: TRBJ1-4
size: .

CDR3: CASSCGQVPRHEQFF
DNA: TGTGCCAGCAGCTGTGGACAGGTTCCGAGGCATGAGCAGTTCTTC
V: TRBV7-7
length: 15
D: TRBD1
J: TRBJ2-1
size: few

CDR3: CASCATGRDEQYF
DNA: TGTGCCAGCTGCGCGACAGGGAGGGACGAGCAGTACTTC
V: TRBV7-9
length: 13
D: .
J: TRBJ2-7
size: many

CDR3: CASSQDPLAGGSNEQFF
DNA: TGCGCCAGCAGCCAAGATCCGCTAGCGGGAGGGAGTAATGAGCAGTTCTTC
V: TRBV4-3
length: 17
D: TRBD2
J: TRBJ2-1
size: .

CDR3: CAWSGGYTQYF
DNA: TGTGCCTGGAGTGGGGGATATACGCAGTATTTT
V: TRBV30
length: 11
D: .
J: TRBJ2-3
size: many

CDR3: CSARPPGLQSASYEQYF
DNA: TGCAGTGCTAGACCTCCAGGGTTACAGAGCGCCTCCTACGAGCAGTACTTC
V: TRBV20-1
length: 17
D: .
J: TRBJ2-7
size: few

CDR3: CATSDGPASPQHF
DNA: TGTGCCACCAGTGATGGACCTGCGTCGCCCCAGCATTTT
V: TRBV24-1
length: 13
D: .
J: TRBJ1-5
size: many

CDR3: CASSLESYGGEQFF
DNA: TGTGCCAGCAGTTTGGAGTCCTATGGTGGTGAGCAGTTCTTC
V: TRBV12-3/TRBV12-4
length: 14
D: .
J: TRBJ2-1
size: .

CDR3: CASSLEGRGGVDNEQFF
DNA: TGTGCCAGTAGTCTCGAGGGGCGGGGGGGGGTAGACAATGAGCAGTTCTTC
V: TRBV19
length: 17
D: TRBD2
J: TRBJ2-1
size: .

CDR3: CASSREAGGQDEQFF
DNA: TGTGCCAGCAGCCGAGAAGCGGGAGGCCAAGATGAGCAGTTCTTC
V: TRBV11-2
length: 15
D: TRBD2
J: TRBJ2-1
size: many

CDR3: CASSQGNVPEAFF
DNA: TGTGCCAGCTCACAGGGGAACGTTCCTGAAGCTTTCTTT
V: TRBV18
length: 13
D: .
J: TRBJ1-1
size: many

CDR3: CASRDRGSANEKLFF
DNA: TGTGCCAGCAGGGACAGGGGTTCGGCTAATGAAAAACTGTTTTTT
V: TRBV2
length: 15
D: TRBD1
J: TRBJ1-4
size: .

CDR3: CASSLRELSQEQYF
DNA: TGTGCCAGCAGCTTGCGGGAGTTATCTCAGGAGCAGTACTTC
V: TRBV7-8
length: 14
D: TRBD2
J: TRBJ2-7
size: many